These T cell receptor beta chains were read from a single sample in a study of T cells in Graves' hyperthyroidism and ophthalmopathy. Each CDR3 protein gets one entry after TCRdb re-called the multiplex PCR reads with MiXCR. The sample has about 350,000 distinct CDR3 sequences, about 18% seen once. Sequenced material: blood. The receptors were sampled from a woman aged 30 to 39 with Graves' hyperthyroidism that later progressed to Graves' ophthalmopathy. The conserved cysteine and the conserved F or W are not part of the CDR3 here.

j_gene: TRBJ2-5
v_gene: TRBV3-1
CDR3aa: ASSPPLAAQETQY

j_gene: TRBJ1-2
v_gene: TRBV3-1
CDR3aa: ASSQLGLEYRVTGYT

j_gene: TRBJ2-7
v_gene: TRBV29-1
CDR3aa: SVLAGAEQY

j_gene: TRBJ2-3
v_gene: TRBV6-1
CDR3aa: ASSPLAGVLSDTQY

j_gene: TRBJ2-7
v_gene: TRBV27
CDR3aa: ASSLGLIYEQY

j_gene: TRBJ1-6
v_gene: TRBV5-1
CDR3aa: ASSHGQGLSPLH

j_gene: TRBJ2-7
v_gene: TRBV4-1
CDR3aa: ASSDGSPYEQY

j_gene: TRBJ2-7
v_gene: TRBV11-2
CDR3aa: ASSLEWSRDQY

j_gene: TRBJ2-1
v_gene: TRBV2
CDR3aa: ASRGTRHNEQF

j_gene: TRBJ1-4
v_gene: TRBV25-1
CDR3aa: ASRGRGDPNEKLF

j_gene: TRBJ2-5
v_gene: TRBV11-1
CDR3aa: ASSFGQGDQETQY

j_gene: TRBJ1-1
v_gene: TRBV6-9
CDR3aa: ASSSTGASTF

j_gene: TRBJ1-1
v_gene: TRBV3-1
CDR3aa: ASSQLGTGSSEAF

j_gene: TRBJ2-3
v_gene: TRBV4-1
CDR3aa: ASSLKGGGGDTQY

j_gene: TRBJ2-1
v_gene: TRBV7-9
CDR3aa: ASSPPQGFSYNEQF

j_gene: TRBJ1-6
v_gene: TRBV4-1
CDR3aa: ASSQEPRESSYNSPLH